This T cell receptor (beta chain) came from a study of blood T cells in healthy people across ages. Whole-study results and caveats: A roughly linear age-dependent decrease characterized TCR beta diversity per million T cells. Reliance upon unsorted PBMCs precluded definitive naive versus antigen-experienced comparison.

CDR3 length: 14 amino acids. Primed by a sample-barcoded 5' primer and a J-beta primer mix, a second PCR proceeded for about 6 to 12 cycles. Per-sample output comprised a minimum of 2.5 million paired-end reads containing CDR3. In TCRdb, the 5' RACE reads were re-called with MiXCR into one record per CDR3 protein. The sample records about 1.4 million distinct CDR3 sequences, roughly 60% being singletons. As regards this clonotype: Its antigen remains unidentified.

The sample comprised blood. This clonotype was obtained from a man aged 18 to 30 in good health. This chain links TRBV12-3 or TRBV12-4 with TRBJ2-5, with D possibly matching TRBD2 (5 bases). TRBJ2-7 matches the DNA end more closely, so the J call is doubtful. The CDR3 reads CASSFDYSTYEQYF. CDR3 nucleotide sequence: TGTGCCAGCAGCTTCGACTATTCAACATACGAGCAGTACTTC.